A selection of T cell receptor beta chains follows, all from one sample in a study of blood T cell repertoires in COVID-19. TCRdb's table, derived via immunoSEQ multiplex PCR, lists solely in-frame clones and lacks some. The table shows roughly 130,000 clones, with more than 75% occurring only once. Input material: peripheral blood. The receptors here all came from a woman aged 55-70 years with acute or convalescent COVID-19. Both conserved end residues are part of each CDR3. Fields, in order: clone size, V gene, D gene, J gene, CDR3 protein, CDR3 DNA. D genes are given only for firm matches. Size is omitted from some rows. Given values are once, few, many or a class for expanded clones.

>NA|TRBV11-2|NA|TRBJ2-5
CASSLVLQGKGTQYF
TGTGCCAGCAGCTTAGTTTTGCAGGGGAAGGGGACCCAGTACTTC
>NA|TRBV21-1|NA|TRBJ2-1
CASSIDIMRQGHNEQFF
TGTGCCAGCAGCATCGATATCATGAGACAGGGGCATAATGAGCAGTTCTTC
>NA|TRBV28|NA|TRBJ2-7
CASSAGLIPYEQYF
TGTGCCAGCAGCGCCGGACTAATTCCCTACGAGCAGTACTTC
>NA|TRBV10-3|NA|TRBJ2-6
CAISSRGLGANVLTF
TGTGCCATCTCGTCGAGAGGGCTTGGGGCCAACGTCCTGACTTTC
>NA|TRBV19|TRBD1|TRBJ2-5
CASSPGQLQETQYF
TGTGCCAGTAGTCCGGGACAGTTACAAGAGACCCAGTACTTC
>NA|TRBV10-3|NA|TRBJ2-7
CAISTRASYEQYF
TGTGCCATCAGTACCAGGGCCTCCTACGAGCAGTACTTC
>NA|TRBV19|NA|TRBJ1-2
CASSIRTEGYGYTF
TGTGCCAGTAGTATCAGGACGGAGGGCTATGGCTACACCTTC
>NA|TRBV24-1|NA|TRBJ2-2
CATSDLLRTAFTGELFF
TGTGCCACCAGTGATTTGCTCAGGACAGCCTTCACCGGGGAGCTGTTTTTT
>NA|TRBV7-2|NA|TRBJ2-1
CASRFGTNEQFF
TGTGCCAGCAGATTTGGGACAAATGAGCAGTTCTTC
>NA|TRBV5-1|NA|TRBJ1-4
CASSRESRSNEKLFF
TGCGCCAGCAGCCGGGAGTCGAGGAGTAATGAAAAACTGTTTTTT
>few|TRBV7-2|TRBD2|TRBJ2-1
CASSLFVGGENEQFF
TGTGCCAGCAGCTTATTCGTGGGAGGGGAAAATGAGCAGTTCTTC
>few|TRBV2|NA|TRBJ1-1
CASSGGTSRAEAFF
TGTGCCAGCAGTGGGGGCACCTCAAGGGCTGAAGCTTTCTTT
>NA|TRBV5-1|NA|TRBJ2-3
CASSRDSYTDTQYF
TGCGCCAGCAGCCGGGACTCTTACACAGATACGCAGTATTTT
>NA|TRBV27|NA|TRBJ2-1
CAIAPSPGEQFF
TGTGCCATCGCGCCCTCCCCCGGTGAGCAGTTCTTC
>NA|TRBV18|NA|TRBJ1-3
CASSPLDFSGNTIYF
TGTGCCAGCTCACCATTGGACTTCTCTGGAAACACCATATATTTT
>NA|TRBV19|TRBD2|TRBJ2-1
CASSIDLTSGTTYNEQFF
TGTGCCAGTAGTATAGATCTGACTAGCGGGACTACGTACAATGAGCAGTTCTTC
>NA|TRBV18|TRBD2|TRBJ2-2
CASSPPTGGTGELFF
TGTGCCAGCTCACCACCCACGGGGGGCACCGGGGAGCTGTTTTTT
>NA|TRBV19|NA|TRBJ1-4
CASSIGQARRLNEKLFF
TGTGCCAGTAGTATCGGACAAGCCCGTCGACTGAATGAAAAACTGTTTTTT
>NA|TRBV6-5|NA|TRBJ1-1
CASSYAGLTEAFF
TGTGCCAGCAGTTACGCGGGGTTGACTGAAGCTTTCTTT
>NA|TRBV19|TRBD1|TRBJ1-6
CASSIRDRGNRPLHF
TGTGCCAGTAGCATCCGGGACAGGGGGAATCGACCCCTCCACTTT
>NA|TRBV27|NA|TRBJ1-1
CASRSRQTGRGTEAFF
TGTGCCAGCAGATCTAGGCAGACAGGCAGGGGCACTGAAGCTTTCTTT
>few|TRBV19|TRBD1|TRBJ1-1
CASHKFGDSREAFF
TGTGCCAGTCACAAATTTGGGGACAGCCGTGAAGCTTTCTTT
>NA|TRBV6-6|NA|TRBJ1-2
CASSLVTSGYTF
TGTGCCAGCAGCCTAGTTACATCGGGCTACACCTTC
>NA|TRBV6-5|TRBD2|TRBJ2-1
CASSRTSGTNNEQFF
TGTGCCAGCAGTCGAACTAGCGGGACTAACAATGAGCAGTTCTTC
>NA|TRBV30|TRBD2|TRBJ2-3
CAWSVRGLAATDTQYF
TGTGCCTGGAGTGTACGGGGACTAGCGGCCACAGATACGCAGTATTTT
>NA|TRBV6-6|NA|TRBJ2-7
CASSSDSSYEQYF
TGTGCCAGCAGCTCCGACAGCTCCTACGAGCAGTACTTC
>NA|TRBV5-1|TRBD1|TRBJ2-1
CASSQWDRVEQFF
TGCGCCAGCAGCCAATGGGACAGGGTTGAGCAGTTCTTC
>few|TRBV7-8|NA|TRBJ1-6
CASSLAQDSPLHF
TGTGCCAGCAGCTTAGCACAAGATTCACCCCTCCACTTT
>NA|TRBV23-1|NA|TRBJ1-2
CAFKGAEYGYTF
TGCGCCTTCAAAGGGGCGGAATATGGCTACACCTTC
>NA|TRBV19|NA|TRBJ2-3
CASARGRGITDTQYF
TGTGCCAGTGCCCGGGGGAGGGGGATCACAGATACGCAGTATTTT
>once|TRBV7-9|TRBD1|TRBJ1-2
CASSLGPGTGEVLDGYTF
TGTGCCAGCAGCTTAGGACCCGGGACAGGGGAAGTGTTGGATGGCTACACCTTC
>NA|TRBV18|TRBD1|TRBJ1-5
CASSQGARNQPQHF
TGTGCCAGCTCGCAGGGGGCGCGCAATCAGCCCCAGCATTTT